What follows describes a single T cell receptor beta chain. The sample originates from a study of blood T cell repertoires in COVID-19. Study overall: There were acute and convalescent COVID-19 samples, and they came from the United States, Italy and Spain. PBMCs, B-cell-depleted T cells, or T cells provided the cDNA or gDNA that made up the material.

Methods used by the authors: Estimates of nucleated cell counts were drawn from the amplification of reference gene primers. The data were produced by immunoSEQ multiplex PCR, yet TCRdb's version contains in-frame clones alone and is incomplete. Clonal size and the V and J genes are those of that table, whereas D and trimming came from the DNA. This sample has roughly 70,000 clones, with under 90% found just once. This CDR3 is 15 amino acids long. Germline V lookup: CDR1 SGHTA, CDR2 FQGNSA. Unmatched junction bases numbered 8, after V lost 7 bases and J lost 1 base. Sequencing was carried out using peripheral blood. This clonotype was sampled from a man in his sixties or seventies who had recovered from COVID-19. The J gene is TRBJ2-7, the V gene TRBV7-2; 9 bases fit TRBD2. The CDR3 sequence is CASKVAGDGSYEQYF. The CDR3 bases are TGTGCCAGCAAGGTAGCGGGAGACGGTTCCTACGAGCAGTACTTC.